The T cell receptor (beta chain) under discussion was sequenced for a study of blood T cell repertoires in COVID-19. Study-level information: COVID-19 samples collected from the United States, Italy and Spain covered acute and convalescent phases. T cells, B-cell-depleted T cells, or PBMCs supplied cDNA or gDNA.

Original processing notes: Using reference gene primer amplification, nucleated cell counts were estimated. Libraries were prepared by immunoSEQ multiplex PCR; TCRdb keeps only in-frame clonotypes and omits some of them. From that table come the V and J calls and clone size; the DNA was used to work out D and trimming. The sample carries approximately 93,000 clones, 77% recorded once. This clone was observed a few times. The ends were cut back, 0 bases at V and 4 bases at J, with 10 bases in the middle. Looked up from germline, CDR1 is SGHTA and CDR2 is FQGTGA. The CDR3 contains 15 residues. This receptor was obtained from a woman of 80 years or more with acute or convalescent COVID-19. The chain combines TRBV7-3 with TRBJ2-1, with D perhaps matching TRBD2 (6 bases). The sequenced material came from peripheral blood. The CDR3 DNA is TGTGCCAGCAGCTTAACGGCGGGACCGTACAATGAGCAGTTCTTC. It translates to CASSLTAGPYNEQFF.